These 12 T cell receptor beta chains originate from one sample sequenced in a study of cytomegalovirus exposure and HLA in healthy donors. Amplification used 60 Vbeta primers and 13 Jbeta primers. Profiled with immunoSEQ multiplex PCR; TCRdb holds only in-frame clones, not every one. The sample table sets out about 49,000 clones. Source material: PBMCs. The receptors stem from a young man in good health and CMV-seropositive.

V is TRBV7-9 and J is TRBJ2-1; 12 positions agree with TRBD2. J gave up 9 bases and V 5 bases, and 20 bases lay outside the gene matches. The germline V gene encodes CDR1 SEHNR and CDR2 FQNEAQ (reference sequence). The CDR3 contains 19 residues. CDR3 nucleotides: TGTGCCAGCAGCCTCACCCCACTTCGACTAGCGGGGGCTGCTGGTGAGCAGTTCTTC. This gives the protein CASSLTPLRLAGAAGEQFF.

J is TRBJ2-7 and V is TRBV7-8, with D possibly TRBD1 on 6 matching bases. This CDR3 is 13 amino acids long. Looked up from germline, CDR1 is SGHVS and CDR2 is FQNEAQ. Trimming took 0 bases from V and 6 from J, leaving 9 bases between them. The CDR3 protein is CASSLAGTTEQYF. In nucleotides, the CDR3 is TGTGCCAGCAGCTTAGCCGGGACAACCGAGCAGTACTTC.

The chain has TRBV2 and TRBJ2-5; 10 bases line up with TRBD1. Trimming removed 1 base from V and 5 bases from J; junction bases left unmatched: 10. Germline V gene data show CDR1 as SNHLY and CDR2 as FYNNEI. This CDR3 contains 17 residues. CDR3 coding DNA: TGTGCCAGCAGTGAAGGCCCGGGGGACAGGGGATGGGAGACCCAGTACTTC. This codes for CASSEGPGDRGWETQYF.

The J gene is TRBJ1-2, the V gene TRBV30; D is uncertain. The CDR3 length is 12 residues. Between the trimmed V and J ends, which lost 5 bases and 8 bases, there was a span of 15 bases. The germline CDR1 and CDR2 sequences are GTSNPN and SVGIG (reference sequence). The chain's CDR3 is CAWVEEREGYTF. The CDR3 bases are TGTGCCTGGGTGGAGGAGAGGGAAGGCTACACCTTC.

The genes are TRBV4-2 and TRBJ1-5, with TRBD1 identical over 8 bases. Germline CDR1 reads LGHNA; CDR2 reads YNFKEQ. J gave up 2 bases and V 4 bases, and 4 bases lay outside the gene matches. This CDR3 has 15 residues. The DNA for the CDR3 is TGTGCCAGCAGCCCCGACAGGGGAGGCAATCAGCCCCAGCATTTT. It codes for CASSPDRGGNQPQHF.

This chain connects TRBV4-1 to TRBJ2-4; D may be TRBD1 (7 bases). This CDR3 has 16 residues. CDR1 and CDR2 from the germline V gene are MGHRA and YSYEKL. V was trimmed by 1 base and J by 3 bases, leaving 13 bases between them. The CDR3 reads CASSQGAGGGKNIQYF. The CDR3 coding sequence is TGCGCCAGCAGCCAAGGGGCAGGGGGAGGCAAAAACATTCAGTACTTC.

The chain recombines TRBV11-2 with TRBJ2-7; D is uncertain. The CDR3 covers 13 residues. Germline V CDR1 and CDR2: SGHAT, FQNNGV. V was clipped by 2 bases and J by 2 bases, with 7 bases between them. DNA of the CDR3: TGTGCCAGCAGCTTATTAGACACCTACGAGCAGTACTTC. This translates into CASSLLDTYEQYF.

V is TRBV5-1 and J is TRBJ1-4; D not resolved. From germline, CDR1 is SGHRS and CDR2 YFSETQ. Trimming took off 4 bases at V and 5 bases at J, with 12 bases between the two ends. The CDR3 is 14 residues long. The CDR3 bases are TGCGCCAGCAGCCTGGACGGACTAAATGAAAAACTGTTTTTT. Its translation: CASSLDGLNEKLFF.

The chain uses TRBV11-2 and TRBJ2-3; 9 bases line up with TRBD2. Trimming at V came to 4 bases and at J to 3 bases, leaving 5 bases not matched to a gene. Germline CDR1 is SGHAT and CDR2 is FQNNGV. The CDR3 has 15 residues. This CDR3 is CASSSGLASTDTQYF. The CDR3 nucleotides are TGTGCCAGCAGCTCCGGACTAGCGTCGACAGATACGCAGTATTTT.

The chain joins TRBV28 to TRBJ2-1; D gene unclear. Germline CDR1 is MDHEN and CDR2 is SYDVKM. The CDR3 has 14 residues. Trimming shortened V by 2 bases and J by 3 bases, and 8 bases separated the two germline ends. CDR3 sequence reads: CASSLIQLYNEQFF. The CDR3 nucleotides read TGTGCCAGCAGTTTAATACAGCTCTACAATGAGCAGTTCTTC.

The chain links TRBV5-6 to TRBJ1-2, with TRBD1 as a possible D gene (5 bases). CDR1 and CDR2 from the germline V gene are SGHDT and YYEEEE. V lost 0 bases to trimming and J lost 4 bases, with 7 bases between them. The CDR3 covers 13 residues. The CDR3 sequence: CASSLAGFYGYTF. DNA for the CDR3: TGTGCCAGCAGCTTGGCAGGGTTCTATGGCTACACCTTC.

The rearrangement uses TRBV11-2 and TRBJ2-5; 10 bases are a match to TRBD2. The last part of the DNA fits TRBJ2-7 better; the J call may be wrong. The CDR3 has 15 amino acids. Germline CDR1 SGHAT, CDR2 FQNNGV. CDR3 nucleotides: TGTGCCAGCAGCCCCTGGCCTAGCGGGAGCATCGAGCAGTACTTC. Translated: CASSPWPSGSIEQYF.